The entry below gives a single T cell receptor beta chain sequence along with its context. Its antigen is unidentified. Germline-derived CDR1 and CDR2 are KGHSH and LQKENI. Germline trimming cut 3 bases from V and 6 bases from J; bases unmatched to any gene: 2. The CDR3 contains 15 residues. This sample was taken from a study of cytomegalovirus exposure and HLA in healthy donors. Study findings and constraints: When a later analysis compared HLA-associated TCR beta chains with equally common others, the HLA-associated chains turned out to be more clonally expanded and to have lower generation probabilities.

The PCR was carried out with 60 Vbeta primers and 13 Jbeta primers. Sequencing was performed with immunoSEQ multiplex PCR; in TCRdb, only in-frame clones are kept and a portion is missing. This sample has tens of thousands of clones; more than 65% occur once, and the top ten carry 2.5% to 3.5%. This rearrangement joins TRBV18 to TRBJ1-6; 10 positions agree with TRBD1. This TCR came from a woman aged 18-30 years in good health and CMV-seronegative. The sample taken for sequencing was PBMCs. The CDR3 region has the DNA TGTGCCAGCTCACCCGGGACAGGGGTTAATTCACCCCTCCACTTT. Its protein is CASSPGTGVNSPLHF.